This T cell receptor (beta chain) was captured by sequencing in a study of cytomegalovirus exposure and HLA in healthy donors. Germline CDR1 is MNHNS and CDR2 is SASEGT. The germline V and J ends were trimmed by 5 bases and 5 bases, with 9 bases remaining between them. The length of the CDR3 is 12 residues. Primers for the PCR totalled 60 Vbeta and 13 Jbeta. Measured with immunoSEQ multiplex PCR; TCRdb has only the in-frame clones, and not every one. The repertoire holds fewer than 250,000 clones, with less than 85% as singletons. This clonotype was obtained from a man aged 18 to 30 in good health and CMV-seronegative. V usage is TRBV6-1 and J usage is TRBJ1-2; D is perhaps TRBD1 (5 bases). The sequenced material came from PBMCs. The CDR3 region has the DNA TGTGCCAGCAGTACCCGACAGTATGGCTACACCTTC. It yields the protein CASSTRQYGYTF.